A single sample gave rise to the 23 T cell receptor beta chains below, sequenced in a study of cytomegalovirus exposure and HLA in healthy donors. Both 60 Vbeta primers and 13 Jbeta primers went into the PCR. Some clones are missing from TCRdb's copy, which holds only in-frame ones; the method was immunoSEQ multiplex PCR. This sample has some 140,000 clones; 73% occur once, and the top ten carry about 1.2%. Sequencing input: PBMCs. The receptors shown here come from a middle-aged woman in good health and CMV-seronegative.

The DNA for the CDR3 is TGTGCCAGCAGTTTACACAGGGAGAGGGAGACCCAGTACTTC. It encodes CASSLHRERETQYF. The J gene is TRBJ2-5, the V gene TRBV28, with a possible D match to TRBD1 (6 bases). Germline-derived CDR1 and CDR2 are MDHEN and SYDVKM. Trimming removed 2 bases from V and 5 bases from J, with 12 bases in between. The CDR3 runs 14 residues.

The chain joins TRBV19 to TRBJ1-5, with D perhaps matching TRBD1 (6 bases). The CDR3 runs 15 residues. The V and J ends lost 6 bases and 0 bases respectively, with 12 bases between them. Per the germline V gene, CDR1 is LNHDA and CDR2 is SQIVND (reference sequence). Here the CDR3 DNA reads TGTGCCAGTAGCCCGGGACATCGTAGCAATCAGCCCCAGCATTTT. Translating it yields CASSPGHRSNQPQHF. The complete variable domain, with remaining parts taken from reference TRBV19 and TRBJ1-5, reads DGGITQSPKYLFRKEGQNVTLSCEQNLNHDAMYWYRQDPGQGLRLIYYSQIVNDFQKGDIAEGYSVSREKKESFPLTVTSAQKNPTAFYLCASSPGHRSNQPQHFGDGTRLSIL.

The V call is TRBV4-2, the J call TRBJ1-1; D is undetermined. Germline assignment: CDR1 LGHNA and CDR2 YNFKEQ. Trimming pared 0 bases from V and 1 base from J, leaving 9 bases between. This CDR3 spans 15 amino acids. The CDR3 sequence: CASSQDLRANTEAFF. CDR3 nucleotide sequence: TGTGCCAGCAGCCAAGATTTACGAGCGAACACTGAAGCTTTCTTT.

The V and J genes are TRBV5-1 and TRBJ1-3; D uncertain. V was cut by 0 bases and J by 4 bases, with 14 bases left in between. Germline loops: CDR1 SGHRS, CDR2 YFSETQ. The CDR3 is 16 residues long. The CDR3 DNA reads as TGCGCCAGCAGCTTGGAGTACAGCCTTGCGGGAAACACCATATATTTT. Protein sequence: CASSLEYSLAGNTIYF.

The chain joins TRBV2 to TRBJ1-2; 7 bases are shared with TRBD1. J lost 2 bases, V lost 4 bases, and 4 bases had no gene match. Per germline, CDR1 SNHLY and CDR2 FYNNEI. This CDR3 is built from 14 residues. The CDR3: CASSGQGGNYGYTF. The CDR3, as DNA: TGTGCCAGCAGTGGGCAGGGGGGCAACTATGGCTACACCTTC.

V and J are TRBV7-6 and TRBJ2-3, with TRBD2 matching over 13 bases. V shed 0 bases, J shed 4 bases, and the junction held 4 bases outside the gene matches. The germline gives CDR1 SGHVS, CDR2 FNYEAQ. CDR3 length equals 17 residues. CDR3 region: CASSLAWTSGGADTQYF. Written as DNA, the CDR3 is TGTGCCAGCAGCTTAGCGTGGACTAGCGGGGGAGCAGATACGCAGTATTTT.

This clone has just a few counts. V gene TRBV7-9 combines with J gene TRBJ2-7; 9 positions agree with TRBD1. The CDR3 spans 13 residues. Germline V gene data show CDR1 as SEHNR and CDR2 as FQNEAQ (reference sequence). The CDR3 protein is CSSSPQGAEVLYV. In DNA form, the CDR3 reads TGTTCCAGCAGCCCACAGGGGGCGGAGGTCCTCTACGTC.

This clone was found a few times. V gene TRBV4-3 combines with J gene TRBJ1-4, with TRBD1 as a possible D gene (6 bases). V gave up 6 bases and J gave up 10 bases, with 15 bases separating them. Per the germline V gene, CDR1 is LGHNA and CDR2 is YSLEER. The CDR3 covers 13 residues. The CDR3 sequence is CASSPPKGGKLFF. In nucleotides, the CDR3 is TGCGCCAGCAGTCCACCGAAAGGGGGAAAACTGTTTTTT.

J is TRBJ2-1 and V is TRBV7-3; 9 nucleotides align to TRBD1. CDR1 and CDR2 from the germline V gene are SGHTA and FQGTGA. Trimming at V came to 2 bases and at J to 1 base, leaving 0 bases not matched to a gene. This CDR3 has 15 amino acids. CDR3 region: CASSLDRGSYNEQFF. The CDR3 DNA is TGTGCCAGCAGCTTAGACAGGGGGTCCTACAATGAGCAGTTCTTC.

Worth noting for this clone: Other nucleotide sequences from this sample produce the same CDR3. This chain connects TRBV9 to TRBJ1-1; the match to TRBD1 covers 7 bases. The CDR3 loop spans 15 amino acids. Germline CDR1 is SGDLS and CDR2 is YYNGEE. Unmatched junction bases numbered 5, after V lost 2 bases and J lost 1 base. Written as DNA, the CDR3 is TGTGCCAGCAGCGTTACCGGGACAGCGAACACTGAAGCTTTCTTT. This sequence encodes CASSVTGTANTEAFF.

The rearrangement links TRBV19 to TRBJ1-1; D unclear. Germline assignment: CDR1 LNHDA and CDR2 SQIVND (reference sequence). The CDR3 is 13 amino acids. Between the trimmed V and J ends, which lost 5 bases and 1 base, there was a span of 8 bases. In DNA, the CDR3 is TGTGCCAGTAGTGTCAGTTGGAACACTGAAGCTTTCTTT. Protein: CASSVSWNTEAFF.

The V and J genes are TRBV6-1 and TRBJ2-7; weak D call: TRBD2 (6 bases). This CDR3 is built from 15 residues. Trimming took 2 bases from V and 1 from J, leaving 12 bases between them. CDR1 is MNHNS and CDR2 is SASEGT in the germline V gene. Here the CDR3 reads CASSEYSGPSYEQYF. The DNA for the CDR3 is TGTGCCAGCAGTGAATATAGCGGACCTTCCTACGAGCAGTACTTC.

The genes are TRBV4-1 and TRBJ1-2, with a possible D match to TRBD1 (5 bases). CDR3 length equals 15 residues. Trimming cost V 0 bases and J 4 bases, with 12 bases left between them. CDR1 and CDR2 (germline): MGHRA, YSYEKL. The DNA for the CDR3 is TGCGCCAGCAGCCAAGAAAGTGGGGGGAGCTATGGCTACACCTTC. Amino acid sequence: CASSQESGGSYGYTF.

This clone was seen more than once but under ten times. The chain uses TRBV19 and TRBJ1-1; D gene unclear. Germline V gene data show CDR1 as LNHDA and CDR2 as SQIVND (reference sequence). The CDR3 sequence is 12 residues long. The V gene lost 3 bases and the J gene lost 2 bases, with 4 bases spanning the gap. CDR3 sequence: CASSISNTEAFF. The CDR3 DNA follows: TGTGCCAGTAGTATCTCTAACACTGAAGCTTTCTTT.

This clone was detected a few times. CDR3 sequence (DNA): TGCGCCAGCAGCCAAACCGGACAAAGTGCAGATACGCAGTATTTT. It is translated as CASSQTGQSADTQYF. The chain employs TRBV5-1 and TRBJ2-3, with D possibly matching TRBD1 (5 bases). Trimming pared 4 bases from V and 4 bases from J, leaving 16 bases between. The germline CDR1 and CDR2 sequences are SGHRS and YFSETQ. This CDR3 is built from 15 residues. The full variable domain, with the rest looked up from reference TRBV5-1 and TRBJ2-3, is KAGVTQTPRYLIKTRGQQVTLSCSPISGHRSVSWYQQTPGQGLQFLFEYFSETQRNKGNFPGRFSGRQFSNSRSEMNVSTLELGDSALYLCASSQTGQSADTQYFGPGTRLTVL.

The genes are TRBV21-1 and TRBJ2-3; the D call of TRBD2 is as the table states it, not checked on the DNA. TRBV21-1 is tagged as a pseudogene. CDR3 length: 15 amino acids. The CDR3 loop is CASRRLAGETDTQYF. CDR3 in DNA: TGTGCCAGCAGAAGACTAGCGGGGGAAACAGATACGCAGTATTTT.

This clone was counted between two and nine times. The rearrangement uses TRBV18 and TRBJ1-1; D not certain. V lost 1 base to trimming and J lost 0 bases, with 6 bases between them. Germline-derived CDR1 and CDR2 are KGHSH and LQKENI. This CDR3 comprises 14 residues. CDR3 sequence reads: CASSPQDLNTEAFF. CDR3 sequence (DNA): TGTGCCAGCTCACCACAGGACTTGAACACTGAAGCTTTCTTT.

The chain links TRBV11-2 to TRBJ2-3; the D is unclear. Germline V gene sequence: CDR1 SGHAT, CDR2 FQNNGV. The CDR3 totals 14 residues. Deletions cut 5 bases from V and 1 base from J, with 10 bases between. CDR3 loop: CASSGPPRTDTQYF. Written as DNA, the CDR3 is TGTGCCAGCAGCGGCCCACCTCGCACAGATACGCAGTATTTT.

The CDR3 region is CASSLVSAVYNEQFF. In DNA form, the CDR3 reads TGTGCCAGCAGCTTGGTTAGCGCGGTATACAATGAGCAGTTCTTC. The chain has TRBV5-5 and TRBJ2-1, with D tentatively TRBD2 (5 bases). The length of the CDR3 is 15 residues. Germline CDR1 SGHKS, CDR2 YYEKEE (reference sequence). V was cut by 0 bases and J by 4 bases, with 11 bases left in between.

The chain carries TRBV18 and TRBJ1-1; 7 bases line up with TRBD1. The germline gives CDR1 KGHSH, CDR2 LQKENI. The CDR3 runs to 15 residues. Trimming removed 3 bases from V and 1 base from J; junction bases left unmatched: 5. CDR3 sequence reads: CASSPPQGRNTEAFF. CDR3 DNA sequence: TGTGCCAGCTCACCCCCACAGGGGAGGAACACTGAAGCTTTCTTT.

The rearrangement joins TRBV7-8 to TRBJ2-5; TRBD2 matches at 13 bases. This CDR3 has 16 residues. Germline CDR1 is SGHVS and CDR2 is FQNEAQ. Unmatched junction bases numbered 7, after V lost 5 bases and J lost 4 bases. The CDR3 DNA follows: TGTGCCAGCAGCCAAAGACTAGCGGGGGGCCGAGAGACCCAGTACTTC. Translated: CASSQRLAGGRETQYF.

The chain uses TRBV19 and TRBJ2-5; D may be TRBD2 (5 bases). Germline V CDR1 and CDR2: LNHDA, SQIVND (reference sequence). The V gene lost 4 bases and the J gene lost 1 base, with 7 bases spanning the gap. The CDR3 is 13 amino acids. The CDR3 spells CASSKGLQETQYF. The CDR3 region has the DNA TGTGCCAGTAGTAAAGGACTCCAAGAGACCCAGTACTTC.

The sample holds a few counts of this clone. The chain couples TRBV7-2 to TRBJ1-5; D remains unclear. This CDR3 has 14 amino acids. Germline-derived CDR1 and CDR2 are SGHTA and FQGNSA. V dropped 2 bases and J dropped 0 bases, with 5 bases sitting between them. CDR3 amino acids: CASSLQVSNQPQHF. CDR3 in DNA: TGTGCCAGCAGCTTACAGGTTAGCAATCAGCCCCAGCATTTT.